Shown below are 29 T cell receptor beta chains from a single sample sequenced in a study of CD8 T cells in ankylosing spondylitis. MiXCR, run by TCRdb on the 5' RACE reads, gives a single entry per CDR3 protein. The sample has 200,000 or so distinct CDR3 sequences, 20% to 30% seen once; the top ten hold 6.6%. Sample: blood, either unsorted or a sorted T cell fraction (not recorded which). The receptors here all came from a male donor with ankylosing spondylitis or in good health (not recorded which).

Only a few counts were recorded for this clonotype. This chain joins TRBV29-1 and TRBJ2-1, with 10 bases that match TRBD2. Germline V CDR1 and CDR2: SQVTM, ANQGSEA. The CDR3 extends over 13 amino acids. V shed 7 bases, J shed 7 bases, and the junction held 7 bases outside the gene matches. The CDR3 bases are TGCAGCGACAGGCTAGCGGGAGAGAATGAGCAGTTCTTC. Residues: CSDRLAGENEQFF.

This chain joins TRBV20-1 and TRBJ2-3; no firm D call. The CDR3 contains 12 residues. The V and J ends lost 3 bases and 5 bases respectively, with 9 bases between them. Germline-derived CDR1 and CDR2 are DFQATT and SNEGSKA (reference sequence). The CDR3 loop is CSASPTGDTQYF. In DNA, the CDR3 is TGCAGTGCTAGTCCGACGGGAGATACGCAGTATTTT.

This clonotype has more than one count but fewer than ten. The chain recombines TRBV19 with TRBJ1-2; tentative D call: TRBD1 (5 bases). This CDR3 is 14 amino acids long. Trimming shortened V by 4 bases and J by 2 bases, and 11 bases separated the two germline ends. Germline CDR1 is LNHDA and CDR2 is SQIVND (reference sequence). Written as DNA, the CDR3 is TGTGCCAGTAGTAGACGACAGCCAAACTATGGCTACACCTTC. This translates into CASSRRQPNYGYTF.

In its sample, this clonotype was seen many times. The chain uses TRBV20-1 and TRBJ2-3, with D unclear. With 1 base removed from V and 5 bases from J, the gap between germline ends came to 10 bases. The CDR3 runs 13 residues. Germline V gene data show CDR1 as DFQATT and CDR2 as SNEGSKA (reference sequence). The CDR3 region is CSARGAIGDTQYF. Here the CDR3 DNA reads TGCAGTGCTAGAGGGGCGATAGGAGATACGCAGTATTTT.

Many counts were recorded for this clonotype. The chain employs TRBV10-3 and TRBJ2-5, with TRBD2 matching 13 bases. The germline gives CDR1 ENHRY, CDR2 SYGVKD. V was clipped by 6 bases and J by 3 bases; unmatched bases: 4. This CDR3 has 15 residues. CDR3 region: CAISSGTSGKETQYF. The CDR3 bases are TGTGCCATCAGCTCAGGGACTAGCGGGAAAGAGACCCAGTACTTC.

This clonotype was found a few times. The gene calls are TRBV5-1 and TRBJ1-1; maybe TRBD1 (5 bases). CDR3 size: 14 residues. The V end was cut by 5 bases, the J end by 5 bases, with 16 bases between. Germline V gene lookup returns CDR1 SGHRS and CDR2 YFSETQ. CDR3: CASRERGRGTEAFF. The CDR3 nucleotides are TGCGCCAGCAGAGAACGGGGCAGAGGAACTGAAGCTTTCTTT. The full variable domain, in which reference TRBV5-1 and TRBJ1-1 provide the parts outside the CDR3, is KAGVTQTPRYLIKTRGQQVTLSCSPISGHRSVSWYQQTPGQGLQFLFEYFSETQRNKGNFPGRFSGRQFSNSRSEMNVSTLELGDSALYLCASRERGRGTEAFFGQGTRLTVV.

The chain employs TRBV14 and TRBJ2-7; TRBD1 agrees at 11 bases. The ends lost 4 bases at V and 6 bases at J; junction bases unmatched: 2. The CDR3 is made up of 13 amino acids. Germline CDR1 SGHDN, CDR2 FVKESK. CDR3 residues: CASSRDRGFEQYF. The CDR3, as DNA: TGTGCCAGCAGCCGGGACAGGGGGTTCGAGCAGTACTTC.

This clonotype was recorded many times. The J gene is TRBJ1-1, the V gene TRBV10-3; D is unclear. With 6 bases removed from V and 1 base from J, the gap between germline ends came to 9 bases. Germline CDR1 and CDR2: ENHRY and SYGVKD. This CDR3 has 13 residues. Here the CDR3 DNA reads TGTGCCATCAGCGGCATTCCGAACACTGAAGCTTTCTTT. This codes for CAISGIPNTEAFF.

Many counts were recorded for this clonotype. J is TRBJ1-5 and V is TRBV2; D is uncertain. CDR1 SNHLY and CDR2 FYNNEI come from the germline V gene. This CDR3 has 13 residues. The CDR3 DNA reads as TGTGCTGCGACCTCCTATCCTGGGCAGCCCCAGCATTTT. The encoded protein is CAATSYPGQPQHF.

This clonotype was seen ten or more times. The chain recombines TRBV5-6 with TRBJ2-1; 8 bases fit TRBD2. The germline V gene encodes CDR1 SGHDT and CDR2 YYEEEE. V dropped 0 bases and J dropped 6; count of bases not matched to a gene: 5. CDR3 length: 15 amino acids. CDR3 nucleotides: TGTGCCAGCAGCTTGGAGCCGGGAGGGCCCAATGAGCAGTTCTTC. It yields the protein CASSLEPGGPNEQFF.

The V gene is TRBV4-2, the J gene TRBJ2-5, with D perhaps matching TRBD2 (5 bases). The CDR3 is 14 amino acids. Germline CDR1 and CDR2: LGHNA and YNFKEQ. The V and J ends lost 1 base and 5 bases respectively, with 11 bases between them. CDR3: CASSQGEGGETQYF. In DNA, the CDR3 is TGTGCCAGCAGCCAAGGAGAAGGCGGGGAGACCCAGTACTTC.

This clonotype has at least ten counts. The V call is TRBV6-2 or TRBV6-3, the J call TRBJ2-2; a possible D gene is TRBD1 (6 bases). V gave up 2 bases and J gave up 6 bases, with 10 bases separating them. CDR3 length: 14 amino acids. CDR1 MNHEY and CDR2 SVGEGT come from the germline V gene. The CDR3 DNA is TGTGCCAGCAGTTACGGGGGCGCCTCCGGGGAGCTGTTTTTT. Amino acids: CASSYGGASGELFF.

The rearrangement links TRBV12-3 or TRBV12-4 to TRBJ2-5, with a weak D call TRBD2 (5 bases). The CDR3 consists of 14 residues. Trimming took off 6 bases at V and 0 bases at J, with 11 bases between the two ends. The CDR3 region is CASRDGVYQETQYF. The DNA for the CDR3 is TGTGCCAGCAGAGACGGGGTGTACCAAGAGACCCAGTACTTC.

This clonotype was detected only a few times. Here the CDR3 reads CASSLSTSTYEQYF. DNA for the CDR3: TGTGCCAGCAGCTTAAGTACATCAACCTACGAGCAGTACTTC. The chain is built from TRBV7-2 and TRBJ2-7; D is unclear. CDR1 and CDR2 (germline): SGHTA, FQGNSA. This CDR3 has 14 amino acids. Trimming pared 2 bases from V and 2 bases from J, leaving 10 bases between.

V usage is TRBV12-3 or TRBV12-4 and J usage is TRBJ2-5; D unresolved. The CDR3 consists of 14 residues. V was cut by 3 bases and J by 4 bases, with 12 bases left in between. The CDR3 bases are TGTGCCAGCAGTTTTTCTGTGTTCGGAGAGACCCAGTACTTC. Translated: CASSFSVFGETQYF.

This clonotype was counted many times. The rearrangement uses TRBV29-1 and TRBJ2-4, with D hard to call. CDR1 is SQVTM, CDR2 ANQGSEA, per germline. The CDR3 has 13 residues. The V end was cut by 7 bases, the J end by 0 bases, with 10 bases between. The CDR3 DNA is TGCAGCGCTGTCCTGTTAGCCAAAAACATTCAGTACTTC. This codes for CSAVLLAKNIQYF.

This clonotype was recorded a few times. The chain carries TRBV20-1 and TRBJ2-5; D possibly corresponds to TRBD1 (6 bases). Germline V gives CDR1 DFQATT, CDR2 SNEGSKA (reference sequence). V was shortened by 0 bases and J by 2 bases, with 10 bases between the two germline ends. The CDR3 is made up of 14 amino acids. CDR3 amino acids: CSARDPQGQETQYF. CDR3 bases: TGCAGTGCTAGAGATCCACAGGGACAAGAGACCCAGTACTTC.

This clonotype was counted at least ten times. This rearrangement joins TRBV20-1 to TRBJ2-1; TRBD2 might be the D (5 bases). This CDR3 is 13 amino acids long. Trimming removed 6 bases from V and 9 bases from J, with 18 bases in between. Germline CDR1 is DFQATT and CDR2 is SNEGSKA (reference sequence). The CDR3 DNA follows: TGCAGTGCCACCCCCCGAAAAGCGGTTGAGCAGTTCTTC. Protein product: CSATPRKAVEQFF.

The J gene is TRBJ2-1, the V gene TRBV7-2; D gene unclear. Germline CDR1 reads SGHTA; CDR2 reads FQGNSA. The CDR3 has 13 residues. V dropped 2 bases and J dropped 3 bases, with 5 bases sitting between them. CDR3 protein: CASSLTRYNEQFF. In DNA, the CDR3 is TGTGCCAGCAGCTTAACTCGCTACAATGAGCAGTTCTTC. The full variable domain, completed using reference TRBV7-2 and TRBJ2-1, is GAGVSQSPSNKVTEKGKDVELRCDPISGHTALYWYRQSLGQGLEFLIYFQGNSAPDKSGLPSDRFSAERTGGSVSTLTIQRTQQEDSAVYLCASSLTRYNEQFFGPGTRLTVL.

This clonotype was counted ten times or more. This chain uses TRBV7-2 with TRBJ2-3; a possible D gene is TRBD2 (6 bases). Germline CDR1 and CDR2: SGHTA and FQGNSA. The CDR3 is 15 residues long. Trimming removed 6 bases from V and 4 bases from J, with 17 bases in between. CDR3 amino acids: CASSLSLALADTQYF. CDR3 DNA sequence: TGTGCCAGCAGTCTTAGTCTAGCGTTAGCAGATACGCAGTATTTT.

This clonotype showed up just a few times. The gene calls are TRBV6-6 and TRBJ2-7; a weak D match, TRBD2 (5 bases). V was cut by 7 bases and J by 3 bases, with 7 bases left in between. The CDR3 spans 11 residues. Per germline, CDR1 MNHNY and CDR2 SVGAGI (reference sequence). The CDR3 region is CASKTSYEQYF. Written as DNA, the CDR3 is TGTGCCAGCAAAACTAGCTACGAGCAGTACTTC.

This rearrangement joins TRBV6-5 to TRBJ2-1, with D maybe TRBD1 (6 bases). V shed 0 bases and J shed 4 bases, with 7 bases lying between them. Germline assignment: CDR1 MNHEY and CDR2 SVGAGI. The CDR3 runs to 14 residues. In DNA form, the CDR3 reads TGTGCCAGCAGTTACTCACAGGGATACAATGAGCAGTTCTTC. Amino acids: CASSYSQGYNEQFF.

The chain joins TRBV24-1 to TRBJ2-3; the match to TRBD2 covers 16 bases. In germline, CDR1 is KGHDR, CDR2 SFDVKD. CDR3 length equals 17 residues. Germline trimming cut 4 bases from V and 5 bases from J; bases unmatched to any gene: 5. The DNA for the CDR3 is TGTGCCACCAGTGACCCGGGACTAGCGGGAGGGATAGATACGCAGTATTTT. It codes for CATSDPGLAGGIDTQYF.

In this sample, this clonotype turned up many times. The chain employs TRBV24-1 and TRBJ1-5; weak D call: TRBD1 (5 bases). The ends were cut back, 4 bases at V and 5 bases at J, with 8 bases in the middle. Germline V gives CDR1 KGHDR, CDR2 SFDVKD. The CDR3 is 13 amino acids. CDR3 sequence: CATSEAGYQPQHF. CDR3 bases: TGTGCCACCAGTGAGGCAGGGTATCAGCCCCAGCATTTT.

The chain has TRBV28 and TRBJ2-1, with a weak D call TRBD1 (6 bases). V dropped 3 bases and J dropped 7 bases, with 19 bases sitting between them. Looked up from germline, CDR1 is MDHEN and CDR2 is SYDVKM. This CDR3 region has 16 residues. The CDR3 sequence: CASSFLGTRGGNEQFF. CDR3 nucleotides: TGTGCCAGCAGTTTTCTTGGGACCCGAGGGGGAAATGAGCAGTTCTTC. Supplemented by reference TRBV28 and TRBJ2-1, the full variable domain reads DVKVTQSSRYLVKRTGEKVFLECVQDMDHENMFWYRQDPGLGLRLIYFSYDVKMKEKGDIPEGYSVSREKKERFSLILESASTNQTSMYLCASSFLGTRGGNEQFFGPGTRLTVL.

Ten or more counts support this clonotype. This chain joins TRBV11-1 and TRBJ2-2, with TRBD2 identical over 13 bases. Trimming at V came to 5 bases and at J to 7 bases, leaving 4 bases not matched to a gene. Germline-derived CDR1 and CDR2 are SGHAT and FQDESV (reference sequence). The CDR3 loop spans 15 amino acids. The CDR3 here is CASSAGLAGVGELFF. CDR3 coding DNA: TGTGCCAGCAGCGCTGGACTAGCGGGGGTCGGGGAGCTGTTTTTT.

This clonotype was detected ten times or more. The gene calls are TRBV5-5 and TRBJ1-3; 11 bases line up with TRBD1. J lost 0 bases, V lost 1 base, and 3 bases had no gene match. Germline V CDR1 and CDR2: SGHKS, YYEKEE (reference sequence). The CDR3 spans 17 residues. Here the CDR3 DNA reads TGTGCCAGCAGCTTGATGGGACAGGGGGTCTCTGGAAACACCATATATTTT. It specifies CASSLMGQGVSGNTIYF.

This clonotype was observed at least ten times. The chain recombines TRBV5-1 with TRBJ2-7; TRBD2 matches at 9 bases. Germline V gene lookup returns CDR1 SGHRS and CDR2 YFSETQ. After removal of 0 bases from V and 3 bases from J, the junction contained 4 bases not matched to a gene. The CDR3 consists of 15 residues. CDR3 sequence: CASSLVLSGSYEQYF. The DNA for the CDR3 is TGCGCCAGCAGCTTGGTTCTTAGCGGGAGCTACGAGCAGTACTTC.

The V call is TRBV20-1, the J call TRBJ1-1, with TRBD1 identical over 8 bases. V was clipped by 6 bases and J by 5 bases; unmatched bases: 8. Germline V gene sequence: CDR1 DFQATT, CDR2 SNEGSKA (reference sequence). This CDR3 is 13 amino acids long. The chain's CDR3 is CSARTGRGTEAFF. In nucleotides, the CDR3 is TGCAGTGCGCGGACAGGGAGGGGAACTGAAGCTTTCTTT.